This passage covers 20 T cell receptor beta chains from one sample sequenced in a study of T cell responses to AZD1222 COVID-19 vaccine. Sequenced by immunoSEQ multiplex PCR; TCRdb stores in-frame clones only, minus some. In the table there are 110,000 to 150,000 clones, about 90% of which are singletons. Source: peripheral blood, taken on day 0 of AZD1222 vaccination. Every receptor here comes from an adult in good health.

This rearrangement joins TRBV6-4 to TRBJ2-2, with 7 bases identical to TRBD2. V lost 4 bases to trimming and J lost 4 bases; unmatched junction nucleotides: 9. Looked up from germline, CDR1 is MRHNA and CDR2 is SNTAGT. This CDR3 region has 16 residues. In nucleotides, the CDR3 is TGTGCCAGCAGTGCCGGCGGGAGTGGAGGCACCGGGGAGCTGTTTTTT. It specifies CASSAGGSGGTGELFF.

The rearrangement joins TRBV4-1 to TRBJ2-1; 9 bases are shared with TRBD2. V was clipped by 0 bases and J by 4 bases; unmatched bases: 1. Germline assignment: CDR1 MGHRA and CDR2 YSYEKL. CDR3 size: 15 residues. The CDR3 DNA follows: TGCGCCAGCAGCCAAGATGCGGGGGGGTACAATGAGCAGTTCTTC. As protein: CASSQDAGGYNEQFF.

The rearrangement joins TRBV3-1 (or the pseudogene TRBV3-2) to TRBJ2-4, with 7 bases aligning to TRBD1. CDR3 length: 18 amino acids. Germline values: CDR1 LGHDT, CDR2 YNNKEL (reference sequence). V was pared by 1 base and J by 0 bases, with 9 bases of the junction left unmatched. The CDR3 DNA is TGTGCCAGCAGCCAAGCCTCCCGGGACAGACTAGCCAAAAACATTCAGTACTTC. Translated: CASSQASRDRLAKNIQYF.

A few counts support this clone. This rearrangement joins TRBV10-2 to TRBJ1-3; tentative D call: TRBD1 (6 bases). CDR3 length: 13 residues. Germline CDR1 is WSHSY and CDR2 is SAAADI. This chain's CDR3 is CGGAESSGNTIYF. As DNA, the CDR3 is TGCGGGGGGGCGGAGAGCTCTGGAAACACCATATATTTT.

The chain uses TRBV5-1 and TRBJ1-1, with TRBD1 identical over 8 bases. The CDR3 is 15 amino acids. Germline-derived CDR1 and CDR2 are SGHRS and YFSETQ. J was trimmed by 4 bases and V by 4 bases; bases with no gene match: 9. The DNA for the CDR3 is TGCGCCAGCAGCCTCACCCAGACAGGGGCCACTGAAGCTTTCTTT. Encoded protein: CASSLTQTGATEAFF. The whole variable domain, filled in from reference TRBV5-1 and TRBJ1-1, reads KAGVTQTPRYLIKTRGQQVTLSCSPISGHRSVSWYQQTPGQGLQFLFEYFSETQRNKGNFPGRFSGRQFSNSRSEMNVSTLELGDSALYLCASSLTQTGATEAFFGQGTRLTVV.

V is TRBV2 and J is TRBJ1-6; the D is unclear. Deletions cut 6 bases from V and 10 bases from J, with 13 bases between. The CDR3 totals 13 residues. Germline V gene lookup returns CDR1 SNHLY and CDR2 FYNNEI. In nucleotides, the CDR3 is TGTGCCAGCAGGGGAGGGCCAAGATCACCCCTCCACTTT. It yields the protein CASRGGPRSPLHF.

This clone appeared once. This chain links TRBV30 with TRBJ2-7, with D possibly matching TRBD2 (6 bases). The CDR3 sequence is 14 residues long. The V gene lost 5 bases and the J gene lost 7 bases, with 21 bases spanning the gap. CDR1 and CDR2 (germline): GTSNPN, SVGIG (reference sequence). CDR3 region: CAWATGLLFEEQYF. DNA for the CDR3: TGTGCCTGGGCCACGGGACTCCTTTTTGAGGAGCAGTACTTC.

This clone was found once. The V gene is TRBV23-1, the J gene TRBJ2-3, with 7 bases aligning to TRBD1. TRBV23-1 is given ORF status, its function remaining uncertain. This CDR3 is built from 16 residues. With V trimmed by 2 bases and J by 4 bases, 9 bases remained unmatched. DNA for the CDR3: TGCGCCAGCAGTCAAACCTCTGACAGGGTTGCAGATACGCAGTATTTT. The encoded protein is CASSQTSDRVADTQYF.

The sample holds one count of this clone. J is TRBJ2-5 and V is TRBV5-1, with D perhaps TRBD1 (6 bases). CDR3 length: 16 residues. Germline V gene lookup returns CDR1 SGHRS and CDR2 YFSETQ. Trimming left V 0 bases short and J 1 base short, with 13 bases between. The CDR3 bases are TGCGCCAGCAGCTTGGCCAGGGGCGTTCGCCAAGAGACCCAGTACTTC. Residues: CASSLARGVRQETQYF.

CDR3: CASSKGRWGDEQYF. For the CDR3, the DNA is TGTGCCAGCAGCAAGGGCCGTTGGGGCGACGAGCAGTACTTC. The chain carries TRBV21-1 and TRBJ2-7; TRBD1, as called in the table, went unchecked against the DNA. TRBV21-1 is a pseudogene. The CDR3 spans 14 residues.

The V and J genes are TRBV9 and TRBJ1-4; D perhaps matches TRBD1 (5 bases). The V end was cut by 3 bases, the J end by 8 bases, with 14 bases between. In germline, CDR1 is SGDLS, CDR2 YYNGEE. The CDR3 has 14 residues. The CDR3 DNA reads TGTGCCAGCAGCGGAGGGATGGGGCGCGAAAAACTGTTTTTT. The encoded protein is CASSGGMGREKLFF.

This chain links TRBV11-2 with TRBJ2-3; 14 nucleotides align to TRBD2. The CDR3 totals 18 residues. CDR1 and CDR2 from the germline V gene are SGHAT and FQNNGV. V shed 5 bases and J 1 base; nucleotides not matched to a gene: 8. The CDR3 region has the DNA TGTGCCAGCAGCGTGGGACTAGCGGGAGTGGGTGGCACAGATACGCAGTATTTT. Its translation is CASSVGLAGVGGTDTQYF.

This clone was seen only a few times. CDR3 nucleotides: TGCAGCGCCGGGACAGGACCGTCTTTTCTGAAGCAGTACTTC. Translating it yields CSAGTGPSFLKQYF. V usage is TRBV29-1 and J usage is TRBJ2-7, with 8 bases lining up with TRBD1. This CDR3 is 14 amino acids long. V lost 7 bases, J lost 8 bases, and 16 bases stayed unmatched. The germline V gene encodes CDR1 SQVTM and CDR2 ANQGSEA.

The rearrangement joins TRBV6-1 to TRBJ2-5; no clear D. Per the germline V gene, CDR1 is MNHNS and CDR2 is SASEGT. This CDR3 has 12 amino acids. V lost 2 bases and J 3 bases, leaving 4 bases between the germline ends. Here the CDR3 reads CASSEQEETQYF. The DNA for the CDR3 is TGTGCCAGCAGTGAACAGGAAGAGACCCAGTACTTC.

J is TRBJ1-1 and V is TRBV5-1; D is possibly TRBD1 (6 bases). V was cut by 0 bases and J by 7 bases, with 10 bases left in between. CDR1 and CDR2 from the germline V gene are SGHRS and YFSETQ. CDR3 length equals 13 residues. CDR3 region: CASSLDRAIEAFF. The CDR3 DNA follows: TGCGCCAGCAGCTTGGACAGGGCAATTGAAGCTTTCTTT.

CDR3: CASSPPWTEIYGYTF. The CDR3 coding sequence is TGTGCCAGCAGCCCCCCTTGGACGGAGATCTATGGCTACACCTTC. The chain uses TRBV7-8 and TRBJ1-2, with D unclear. Trimming left V 5 bases short and J 4 bases short, with 17 bases between. This CDR3 has 15 amino acids. Germline V gene lookup returns CDR1 SGHVS and CDR2 FQNEAQ.

The chain has TRBV9 and TRBJ2-1; the match to TRBD2 covers 7 bases. The CDR3 has 16 residues. Trimming removed 0 bases from V and 3 bases from J; junction bases left unmatched: 6. Germline lookup yields CDR1 SGDLS and CDR2 YYNGEE. The CDR3 DNA follows: TGTGCCAGCAGCGTAGGTGGCGGGAGAGACTACAATGAGCAGTTCTTC. Its translation is CASSVGGGRDYNEQFF.

V gene TRBV3-1 (or the pseudogene TRBV3-2) combines with J gene TRBJ2-2, with D perhaps matching TRBD2 (5 bases). Germline V gene data show CDR1 as LGHDT and CDR2 as YNNKEL (reference sequence). V gave up 5 bases and J gave up 9 bases, with 10 bases separating them. This CDR3 region has 12 residues. CDR3 sequence: CASSGLVRELFF. CDR3 sequence (DNA): TGTGCCAGCAGCGGACTTGTACGGGAGCTGTTTTTT.

This chain links TRBV5-1 with TRBJ1-1, with D perhaps matching TRBD1 (6 bases). Germline-derived CDR1 and CDR2 are SGHRS and YFSETQ. The CDR3 is 17 amino acids. Trimming pared 0 bases from V and 0 bases from J, leaving 15 bases between. As DNA, the CDR3 is TGCGCCAGCAGCTTGGACGTGCACAGGGTATTGAACACTGAAGCTTTCTTT. Translation: CASSLDVHRVLNTEAFF. The variable domain in full, with the rest retrieved from reference TRBV5-1 and TRBJ1-1, is KAGVTQTPRYLIKTRGQQVTLSCSPISGHRSVSWYQQTPGQGLQFLFEYFSETQRNKGNFPGRFSGRQFSNSRSEMNVSTLELGDSALYLCASSLDVHRVLNTEAFFGQGTRLTVV.

This clone has only a few counts. V is TRBV15 and J is TRBJ1-1; perhaps TRBD1 as D (6 bases). Germline assignment: CDR1 LNHNV and CDR2 YYDKDF (reference sequence). Trimming removed 5 bases at V and 9 bases at J, with 16 bases between. CDR3 length: 13 amino acids. The CDR3 region is CATSLNSGTQAFF. Here the CDR3 DNA reads TGTGCCACCAGCCTAAACTCCGGGACACAAGCTTTCTTT.